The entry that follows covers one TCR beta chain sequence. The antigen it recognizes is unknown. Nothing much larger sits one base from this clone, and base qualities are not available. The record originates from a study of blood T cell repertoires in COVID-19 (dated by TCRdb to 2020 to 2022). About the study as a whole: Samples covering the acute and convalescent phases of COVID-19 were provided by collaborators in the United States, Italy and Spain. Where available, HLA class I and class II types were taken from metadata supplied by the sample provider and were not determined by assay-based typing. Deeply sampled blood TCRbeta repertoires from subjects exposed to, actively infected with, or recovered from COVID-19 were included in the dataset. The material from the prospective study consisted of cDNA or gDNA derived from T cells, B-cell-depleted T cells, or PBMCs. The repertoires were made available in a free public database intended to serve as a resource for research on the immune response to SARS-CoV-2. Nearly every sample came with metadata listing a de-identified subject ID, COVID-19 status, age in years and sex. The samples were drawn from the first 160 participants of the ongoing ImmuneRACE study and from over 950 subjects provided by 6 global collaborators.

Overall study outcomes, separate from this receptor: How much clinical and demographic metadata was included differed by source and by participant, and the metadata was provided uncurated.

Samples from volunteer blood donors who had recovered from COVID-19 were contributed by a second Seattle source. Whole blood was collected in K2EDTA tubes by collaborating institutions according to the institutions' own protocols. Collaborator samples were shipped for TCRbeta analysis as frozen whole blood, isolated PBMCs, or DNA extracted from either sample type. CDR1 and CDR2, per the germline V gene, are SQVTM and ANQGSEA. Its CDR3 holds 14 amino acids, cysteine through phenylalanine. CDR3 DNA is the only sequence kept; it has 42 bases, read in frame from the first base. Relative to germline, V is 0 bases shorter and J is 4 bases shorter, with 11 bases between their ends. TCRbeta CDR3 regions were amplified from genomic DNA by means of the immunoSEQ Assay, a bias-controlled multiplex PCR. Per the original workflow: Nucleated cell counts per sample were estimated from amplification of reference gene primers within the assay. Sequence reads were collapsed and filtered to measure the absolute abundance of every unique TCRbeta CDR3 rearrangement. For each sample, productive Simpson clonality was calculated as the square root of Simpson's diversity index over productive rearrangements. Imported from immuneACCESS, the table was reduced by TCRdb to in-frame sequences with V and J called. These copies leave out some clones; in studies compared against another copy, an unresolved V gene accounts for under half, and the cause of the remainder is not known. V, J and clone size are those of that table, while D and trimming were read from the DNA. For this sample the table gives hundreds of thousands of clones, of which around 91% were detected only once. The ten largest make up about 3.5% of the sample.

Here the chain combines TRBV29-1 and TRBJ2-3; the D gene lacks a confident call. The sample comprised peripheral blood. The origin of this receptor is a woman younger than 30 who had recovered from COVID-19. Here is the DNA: TGCAGCGTTGAAGAGGGCAGGTCCCCAGATACGCAGTATTTT. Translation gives CSVEEGRSPDTQYF.